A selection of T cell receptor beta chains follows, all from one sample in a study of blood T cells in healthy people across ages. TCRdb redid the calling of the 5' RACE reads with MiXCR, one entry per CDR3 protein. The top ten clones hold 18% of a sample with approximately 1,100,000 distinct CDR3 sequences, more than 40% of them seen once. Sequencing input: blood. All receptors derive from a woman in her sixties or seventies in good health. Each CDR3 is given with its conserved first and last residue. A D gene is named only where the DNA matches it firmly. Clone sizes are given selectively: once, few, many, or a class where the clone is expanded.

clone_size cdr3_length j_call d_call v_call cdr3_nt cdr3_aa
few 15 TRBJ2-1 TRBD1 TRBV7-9 TGTGCCAGCCAGGGGGGACAGGAGAAGTTTAATGAGCAGTTCTTC CASQGGQEKFNEQFF
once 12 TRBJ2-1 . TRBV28 TGTGCCAGCAGTTTACTCCAGCGGGAGCAGTTCTTC CASSLLQREQFF
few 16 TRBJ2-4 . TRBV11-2 TGTGCCAGCAGCTTAGTCCCCAGCCAGGGGGGAAACATTCAGTACTTC CASSLVPSQGGNIQYF
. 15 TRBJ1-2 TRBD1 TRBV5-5 TGTGCCAGCAGCATTGGGACAGGGACCCTCTATGGCTACACCTTC CASSIGTGTLYGYTF
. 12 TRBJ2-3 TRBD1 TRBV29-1 TGCAGCGAGGGACAGGGGACAGATACGCAGTATTTT CSEGQGTDTQYF
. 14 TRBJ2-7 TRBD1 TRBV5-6 TGTGCCAGCATCCGACAGGGGCACTCCTACGAGCAGTACTTC CASIRQGHSYEQYF
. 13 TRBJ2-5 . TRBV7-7 TGTGCCAGCAGTAGACAGAACCAAGAGACCCAGTACTTC CASSRQNQETQYF
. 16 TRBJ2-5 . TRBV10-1 TGCGCCAGCAGTGAGGCGGGGAGCGGGCATAACAATGAGCAGTACTTC CASSEAGSGHNNEQYF
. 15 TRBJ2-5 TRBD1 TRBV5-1 TGCGCCAGCAGCGGAGACAGGGGGCGCATGGAGACCCAGTACTTC CASSGDRGRMETQYF
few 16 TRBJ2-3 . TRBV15 TGTGCCACCAGCAACCTCTCCGGGGACGCCACAGATACGCAGTATTTT CATSNLSGDATDTQYF
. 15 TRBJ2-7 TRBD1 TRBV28 TGTGCCAGCAGCTTGGGGACAGGCCGACACAATGAGCAGTACTTC CASSLGTGRHNEQYF
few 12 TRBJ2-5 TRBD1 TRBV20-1 TGCAGCTTAAACAGGGGGCAAGAGACCCAGTACTTC CSLNRGQETQYF
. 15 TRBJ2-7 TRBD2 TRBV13 TGTGCCAGCAGCTTAGTTAGCGGGGGTAACGACGAGCAGTACTTC CASSLVSGGNDEQYF
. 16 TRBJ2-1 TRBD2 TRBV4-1 TGCGCCAGCAGCCAAGGGCTGGGACTAGCGGGAGATGAGCAGTTCTTC CASSQGLGLAGDEQFF
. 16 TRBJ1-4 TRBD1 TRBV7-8 TGTGCCAGCAGCTTAGAGGGGGCAGGGCCGAATGAAAAACTGTTTTTT CASSLEGAGPNEKLFF
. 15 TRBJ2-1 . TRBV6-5 TGTGCCAGCAGCCTCGACACAAACTCCTACAATGAGCAGTTCTTC CASSLDTNSYNEQFF
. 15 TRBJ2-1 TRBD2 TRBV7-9 TGTGCCAGCACCAAGGGACTAGCGGGGGACAATGAGCAGTTCTTC CASTKGLAGDNEQFF
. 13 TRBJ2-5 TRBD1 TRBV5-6 TGTGCCAGCAGCTCGGACAGGGGCAATGAGCAGTACTTC CASSSDRGNEQYF
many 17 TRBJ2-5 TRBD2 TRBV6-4 TGTGCCAGCAGTGACCCACCGTCCTGGCGGGAGGTGGAGACCCAGTACTTC CASSDPPSWREVETQYF
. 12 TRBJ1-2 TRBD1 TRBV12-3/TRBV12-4 TGTGCCAGCAGTTACACAGGGGAAGGCTACACCTTC CASSYTGEGYTF
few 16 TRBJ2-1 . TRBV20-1 TGCAGTGCTAGCAGGACCGGTTTTTCTCAAACAAATGAGCAGTTCTTC CSASRTGFSQTNEQFF
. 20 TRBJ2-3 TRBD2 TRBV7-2 TGTGCCAGCAGCTTAGAGTTGGGGTGGGTAGCGGGAGCGGACACAGATACGCAGTATTTT CASSLELGWVAGADTDTQYF
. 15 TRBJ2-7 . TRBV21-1 TGTGCCAGCAGCAGCCCTCGGGGAGGGCCCTACGAGCAGTACTTC CASSSPRGGPYEQYF
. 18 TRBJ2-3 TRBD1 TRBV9 TGTGCCAGCAGCGTAGAAGGGCAGGGACAGGGTTACACAGATACGCAGTATTTT CASSVEGQGQGYTDTQYF
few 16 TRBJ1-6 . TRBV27 TGTGCCAGCAGTCAACAGGGAAGCTCCTATAATTCACCCCTCCACTTT CASSQQGSSYNSPLHF
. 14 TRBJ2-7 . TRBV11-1 TGTGCCAGCAGCCTAGTTGAGGGAGTCGGCGAGCAGTACTTC CASSLVEGVGEQYF
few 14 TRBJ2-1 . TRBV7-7 TGTGCCAGCAGCCCACTTGGGGCCGTTCATGAGCAGTTCTTC CASSPLGAVHEQFF
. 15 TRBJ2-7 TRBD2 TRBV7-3 TGTGCCAGCAGCTTAGCTAGCGGAGAGCCCTACGAGCAGTACTTC CASSLASGEPYEQYF
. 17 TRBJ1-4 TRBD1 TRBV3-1 TGTGCCAGCAGCCAGGGTGGGACAGCTGGAATAGCTGAAAAACTGTTTTTT CASSQGGTAGIAEKLFF
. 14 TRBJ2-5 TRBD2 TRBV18 TGTGCCAGCTCTGGGACTAGCGGTGAGGAGACCCAGTACTTC CASSGTSGEETQYF
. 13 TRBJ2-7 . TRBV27 TGTGCCAGCAGTTTAGTAGGGCTGAACGAGCAGTACTTC CASSLVGLNEQYF
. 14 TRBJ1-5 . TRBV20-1 TGCAGTGCGAAGTCAGGGAGGGGCAATCAGCCCCAGCATTTT CSAKSGRGNQPQHF
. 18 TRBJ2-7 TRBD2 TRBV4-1 TGCGCCAGCAGCCAAGAACGGGGCGGGAGGGGGTTCTCCTACGGGCAGTACTTC CASSQERGGRGFSYGQYF
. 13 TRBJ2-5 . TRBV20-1 TGCAGTGCTAGATCGAAGGCGGGAGAGACCCAGTACTTC CSARSKAGETQYF
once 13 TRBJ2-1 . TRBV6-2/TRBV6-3 TGTGCCAGCAGTTACCGGTTCTACAATGAGCAGTTCTTC CASSYRFYNEQFF
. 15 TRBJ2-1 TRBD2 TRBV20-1 TGCAGTCCTACTCCTAGCGGGAGTTTGTACAATGAGCAGTTCTTC CSPTPSGSLYNEQFF
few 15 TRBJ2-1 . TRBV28 TGTGCCAGTCCTCCCTCGGGCGGGATACCAAATGAGCAGTTCTTC CASPPSGGIPNEQFF
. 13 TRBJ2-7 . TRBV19 TGTGCCAGTACAGGTCCCCGAACCTACGAGCAGTACTTC CASTGPRTYEQYF
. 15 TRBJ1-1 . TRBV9 TGTGCCAGCAGCGTGAGGACGGGAGGATCAACTGAAGCTTTCTTT CASSVRTGGSTEAFF
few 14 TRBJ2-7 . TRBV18 TGTGCCAGCTCACGGGCTAGCAGTTGGGTCGAGCAGTACTTC CASSRASSWVEQYF
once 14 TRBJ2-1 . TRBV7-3 TGTGCCAGCAGCACCGGAGGGGGCTTCAATGAGCAGTTCTTC CASSTGGGFNEQFF
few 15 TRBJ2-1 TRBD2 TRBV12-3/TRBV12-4 TGTGCCAGCACCAACGGACTAGCGGGAGGAGTTGAGCAGTTCTTC CASTNGLAGGVEQFF
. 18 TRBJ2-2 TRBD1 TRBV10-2 TGCGCCAGCAGTGATCGGGGAAGGGGGCTGAAAGACACCGGGGAGCTGTTTTTT CASSDRGRGLKDTGELFF
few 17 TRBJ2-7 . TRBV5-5 TGTGCCAGCATCTTTACCAACCGGGGAGTGGATTTGCACGAGCAGTACTTC CASIFTNRGVDLHEQYF
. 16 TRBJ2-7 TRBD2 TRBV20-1 TGCAGTGCCCTGCCCACGCTAGCGGGAATTTTCGATGAGCAGTACTTC CSALPTLAGIFDEQYF
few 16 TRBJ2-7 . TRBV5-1 TGCGCCAGCAGCTTGGCCCCCCCGGGGGCCCAGAACGAGCAGTACTTC CASSLAPPGAQNEQYF
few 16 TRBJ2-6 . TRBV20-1 TGCAGTGCTAGAATTCCGGACACCCCCTGGGCCAACGTCCTGACTTTC CSARIPDTPWANVLTF
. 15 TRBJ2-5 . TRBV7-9 TGTGCCAGCAGCGACCAGGGGGGGTTTCAAGAGACCCAGTACTTC CASSDQGGFQETQYF
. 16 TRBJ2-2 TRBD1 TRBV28 TGTGCCAGCAGTACCTCGGACAGGGGGAATCCCGGGGAGCTGTTTTTT CASSTSDRGNPGELFF
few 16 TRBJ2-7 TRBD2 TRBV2 TGTGCCAGCAGTGAAGGGAGGGACTATTCTAAACCCGAGCAGTACTTC CASSEGRDYSKPEQYF
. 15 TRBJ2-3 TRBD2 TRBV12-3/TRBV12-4 TGTGCCAGCGGGTCCGGGACTAGCGGCACAGATACGCAGTATTTT CASGSGTSGTDTQYF
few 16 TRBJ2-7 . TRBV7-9 TGTGCCAGCAGCCTCAGGACAGGAGGGAAGGCCTACGAGCAGTACTTC CASSLRTGGKAYEQYF
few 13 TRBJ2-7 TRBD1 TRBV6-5 TGTGCCAGCAGCCCGGGACAGTATGGCACTCAGTACTTC CASSPGQYGTQYF
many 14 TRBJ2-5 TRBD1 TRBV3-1 TGTGCCAGCAGCCATCCGGACAGGGGAGGGACCCAGTACTTC CASSHPDRGGTQYF
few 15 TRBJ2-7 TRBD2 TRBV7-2 TGTGCCAGCAGCCTTTCACGGACTAGCGGTTACGAGCAGTACTTC CASSLSRTSGYEQYF
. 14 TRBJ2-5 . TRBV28 TGTGCCAGCAGTCCATCCGGACCCCTAGAGACCCAGTACTTC CASSPSGPLETQYF
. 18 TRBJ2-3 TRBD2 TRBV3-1 TGTGCCAGCAGCCGGACTAGCGGGAGGCCCCTGGCCACAGATACGCAGTATTTT CASSRTSGRPLATDTQYF
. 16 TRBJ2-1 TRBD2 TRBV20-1 TGCAGTGCTGACCGGACTAGCGGGAGGGGCCGGGGTGAGCAGTTCTTC CSADRTSGRGRGEQFF
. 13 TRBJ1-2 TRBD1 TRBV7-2 TGTGCCAGCAGACGGGGACAGGGGGCTGGCTACACCTTC CASRRGQGAGYTF